One sample yielded the 10 T cell receptor beta chains listed below, sequenced in a study of regulatory T cells in long-lasting Graves disease. iRepertoire HTBI primers and Arm-PCR of CDR3 regions built TCR beta libraries. TCRdb reanalysed the multiplex PCR reads using MiXCR and keeps one entry per CDR3 protein. This sample yields approximately 540,000 distinct CDR3 sequences, of which around 12% are seen a single time; 8.9% belongs to the top ten. The time point is: newly diagnosed GD, antithyroid drugs for less than 3 months. There was RNA extracted from PBMCs, and the TCR library was made from it. These data also featured in a second study, about T cells in Graves' hyperthyroidism and ophthalmopathy.

The specimen comprised peripheral blood mononuclear cells (PBMCs), sampled at new diagnosis, from a patient treated with antithyroid drugs. The source is a woman aged 25 to 39 with Graves disease.

This clonotype was recorded a few times. V gene TRBV5-4 combines with J gene TRBJ1-1; 7 bases match TRBD1. Germline V CDR1 and CDR2: SGHNT, YYREEE (reference sequence). V gave up 4 bases and J gave up 1 base; unmatched junction bases: 13. The CDR3 spans 17 residues. The CDR3 region is CASSRTGTAITNTEAFF. CDR3 nucleotide sequence: TGTGCCAGCAGCCGAACCGGGACAGCGATTACGAACACTGAAGCTTTCTTT.

This clonotype was recorded many times. V gene TRBV7-3 combines with J gene TRBJ2-7; TRBD1 aligns across 9 bases. J lost 3 bases, V lost 2 bases, and 11 bases had no gene match. Germline CDR1 SGHTA, CDR2 FQGTGA. This CDR3 has 17 residues. CDR3 sequence (DNA): TGTGCCAGCAGCTTATTTGGGGGGGGACAGGGAAGCTACGAGCAGTACTTC. Amino acids: CASSLFGGGQGSYEQYF.

This clonotype was seen ten or more times. This rearrangement joins TRBV18 to TRBJ2-3; 11 bases map to TRBD2. V was clipped by 8 bases and J by 1 base; unmatched bases: 5. The CDR3 is 15 residues long. Germline V gene sequence: CDR1 KGHSH, CDR2 LQKENI. The CDR3 spells CASAELAGGTDTQYF. The CDR3 DNA reads TGTGCCAGCGCTGAACTAGCGGGAGGCACAGATACGCAGTATTTT.

This clonotype was counted many times. The V gene is TRBV20-1, the J gene TRBJ2-1, with a tentative D call TRBD1 (5 bases). The germline V and J ends were trimmed by 0 bases and 7 bases, with 13 bases remaining between them. The CDR3 loop spans 14 amino acids. Per germline, CDR1 DFQATT and CDR2 SNEGSKA (reference sequence). CDR3 in amino acids: CSARDIMQGNEQFF. The CDR3 DNA is TGCAGTGCTAGAGATATCATGCAGGGTAATGAGCAGTTCTTC.

This clonotype was counted at least ten times. V and J are TRBV11-1 and TRBJ1-2, with D hard to call. The CDR3 contains 13 residues. Trimming stripped 5 bases from V and 2 bases from J, with 9 bases between. Looked up from germline, CDR1 is SGHAT and CDR2 is FQDESV (reference sequence). The CDR3 reads CASSRGLNYGYTF. The CDR3 bases are TGTGCCAGCAGCCGCGGGTTAAACTATGGCTACACCTTC.

This clonotype turned up a few times. A single base separates this from a much larger clone, so it may be a read error. The V gene is TRBV7-3, the J gene TRBJ1-2; 9 bases map to TRBD1. CDR3 size: 13 residues. From germline, CDR1 is SGHTA and CDR2 FQGTGA. DNA for the CDR3: TGTGCCCGCAGCCCTGGGACAGGGAGAGGCTACACCTTC. Protein product: CARSPGTGRGYTF. Full variable domain (missing parts from reference TRBV7-3 and TRBJ1-2): GAGVSQTPSNKVTEKGKYVELRCDPISGHTALYWYRQSLGQGPEFLIYFQGTGAADDSGLPNDRFFAVRPEGSVSTLKIQRTERGDSAVYLCARSPGTGRGYTFGSGTRLTVV.

This clonotype was seen ten or more times. This chain connects TRBV20-1 to TRBJ2-2; D gene unclear. CDR1 is DFQATT, CDR2 SNEGSKA, per germline (reference sequence). Trimming removed 1 base at V and 1 base at J, with 4 bases between. The CDR3 has 13 amino acids. CDR3 DNA sequence: TGCAGTGCTAGAGCCGGGAACACCGGGGAGCTGTTTTTT. This gives the protein CSARAGNTGELFF.

In this sample, this clonotype turned up many times. The chain combines TRBV10-3 with TRBJ1-1; D possibly corresponds to TRBD1 (6 bases). CDR3 size: 16 residues. Germline-derived CDR1 and CDR2 are ENHRY and SYGVKD. V gave up 6 bases and J gave up 4 bases, with 21 bases separating them. CDR3 in DNA: TGTGCCATCAGCGACGTCAGGGGAGTGCGGAGCACTGAAGCTTTCTTT. Protein sequence: CAISDVRGVRSTEAFF.

The V gene is TRBV4-3, the J gene TRBJ1-1; tentatively, D is TRBD1 (6 bases). The CDR3 totals 13 residues. The germline V and J ends were trimmed by 5 bases and 7 bases, with 14 bases remaining between them. CDR1 and CDR2 (germline): LGHNA, YSLEER. CDR3 residues: CASSWDNEGEAFF. CDR3 sequence (DNA): TGCGCCAGCAGCTGGGACAACGAGGGTGAAGCTTTCTTT.

There are many counts of this clonotype. The gene calls are TRBV20-1 and TRBJ1-1; the match to TRBD1 covers 7 bases. V dropped 8 bases and J dropped 0; count of bases not matched to a gene: 6. CDR1 and CDR2 (germline): DFQATT, SNEGSKA (reference sequence). The CDR3 consists of 13 residues. CDR3 amino acids: CSKRTGMNTEAFF. DNA of the CDR3: TGCAGTAAACGGACAGGCATGAACACTGAAGCTTTCTTT.